This T cell receptor (beta chain) was documented in a study of T cell responses to AZD1222 COVID-19 vaccine. General observations from the study: Among the donors, most were white British and more were female, and clonal diversity was possibly underestimated. Seropositive at baseline were only a handful of AZD1222 recipients.

Looked up from germline, CDR1 is MNHEY and CDR2 is SMNVEV (reference sequence). Trimming pared 3 bases from V and 1 base from J, leaving 6 bases between. CDR3 size: 13 residues. Assay: immunoSEQ multiplex PCR; the TCRdb copy retains only in-frame clones and omits some. The sample carries about 97,000 clones, less than 95% recorded once. Concerning this clone: The antigen remains unidentified.

The sequencing here drew on peripheral blood, taken on day 0 of AZD1222 vaccination. This clonotype was obtained from an adult in good health. The chain combines TRBV27 with TRBJ2-5; D is perhaps TRBD2 (6 bases). DNA of the CDR3: TGTGCCAGCAGTTTGGGACTCCAAGAGACCCAGTACTTC. This codes for CASSLGLQETQYF.